These 30 T cell receptor beta chains share one sample of origin, sequenced in a study of shared clonotypes between healthy human individuals. This table comes from immunoSEQ multiplex PCR, and its TCRdb copy is limited to in-frame clones, with some not included. This table holds about 580,000 clones, 98% found once. Naive-designated CD8 cells lacked CD45RO, were positively enriched for CCR7, and omitted terminally differentiated effector memory CD45RA+ cells. Sequencing used naive CD8+ T cells sorted from blood. The receptors were gathered from a young man in good health.

The chain carries TRBV29-1 and TRBJ1-5; D perhaps matches TRBD1 (6 bases). This CDR3 comprises 14 residues. Looked up from germline, CDR1 is SQVTM and CDR2 is ANQGSEA. Deletions cut 6 bases from V and 4 bases from J, with 16 bases between. CDR3 DNA: TGCAGCGTAGGCAGGGAGGGGGGAAATCAGCCCCAGCATTTT. Encoded protein: CSVGREGGNQPQHF.

The chain couples TRBV29-1 to TRBJ2-5; D uncertain. Trimming took off 3 bases at V and 5 bases at J, with 7 bases between the two ends. CDR1 and CDR2 from the germline V gene are SQVTM and ANQGSEA. This CDR3 comprises 11 residues. This CDR3 is CSVEQLETQYF. The CDR3 region has the DNA TGCAGCGTTGAGCAGTTGGAGACCCAGTACTTC.

This chain's CDR3 is CASSVGQGNQPQHF. CDR3 in DNA: TGCGCCAGCAGCGTGGGACAGGGCAATCAGCCCCAGCATTTT. The chain carries TRBV5-1 and TRBJ1-5; 8 bases map to TRBD1. The CDR3 sequence is 14 residues long. V was pared by 4 bases and J by 2 bases, with 2 bases of the junction left unmatched. Germline lookup yields CDR1 SGHRS and CDR2 YFSETQ.

V usage is TRBV10-3 and J usage is TRBJ2-3; maybe TRBD1 (5 bases). CDR1 is ENHRY and CDR2 is SYGVKD in the germline V gene. The CDR3 is made up of 16 amino acids. V dropped 4 bases and J dropped 4 bases, with 18 bases sitting between them. The CDR3 bases are TGTGCCATCAGTGGCCGGACACATCCTCCCCCAGATACGCAGTATTTT. This codes for CAISGRTHPPPDTQYF.

This chain connects TRBV7-9 to TRBJ2-7, with 9 bases identical to TRBD2. CDR1 is SEHNR and CDR2 is FQNEAQ in the germline V gene (reference sequence). J lost 4 bases, V lost 5 bases, and 12 bases had no gene match. The CDR3 has 16 residues. This CDR3 is CASSPTHSSGKYEQYF. The CDR3, as DNA: TGTGCCAGCAGCCCGACTCATTCTAGCGGGAAGTACGAGCAGTACTTC.

V is TRBV4-3 and J is TRBJ2-1; D perhaps matches TRBD1 (5 bases). CDR3 length: 13 amino acids. Per the germline V gene, CDR1 is LGHNA and CDR2 is YSLEER. V dropped 7 bases and J dropped 10 bases, with 17 bases sitting between them. The CDR3 sequence: CASTPVGQTEQFF. The CDR3 bases are TGCGCCAGCACTCCTGTCGGACAAACAGAGCAGTTCTTC.

The chain carries TRBV15 and TRBJ2-7; no clear D. This CDR3 has 14 amino acids. The V gene lost 5 bases and the J gene lost 3 bases, with 14 bases spanning the gap. Germline CDR1 reads LNHNV; CDR2 reads YYDKDF (reference sequence). The CDR3 protein is CATSGDIALYEQYF. The CDR3 bases are TGTGCCACCAGCGGCGACATTGCTCTCTACGAGCAGTACTTC.

The chain employs TRBV13 and TRBJ2-5, with D possibly TRBD2 on 5 matching bases. Looked up from germline, CDR1 is PRHDT and CDR2 is FYEKMQ (reference sequence). The CDR3 is 15 amino acids. Trimming shortened V by 3 bases and J by 2 bases, and 13 bases separated the two germline ends. Here the CDR3 reads CASSFIGIAQETQYF. CDR3 sequence (DNA): TGTGCCAGCAGCTTTATCGGGATAGCTCAAGAGACCCAGTACTTC.

The chain recombines TRBV5-4 with TRBJ2-1; 7 bases are a match to TRBD2. Germline loops: CDR1 SGHNT, CDR2 YYREEE (reference sequence). V shed 2 bases and J 0 bases; nucleotides not matched to a gene: 2. This CDR3 is built from 15 residues. CDR3 coding DNA: TGTGCCAGCAGCTTTAGCGGGTCCTCCTACAATGAGCAGTTCTTC. This codes for CASSFSGSSYNEQFF.

V is TRBV4-2 and J is TRBJ2-2, with 10 bases matching TRBD1. The CDR3 is made up of 18 amino acids. From germline, CDR1 is LGHNA and CDR2 YNFKEQ. V was pared by 0 bases and J by 6 bases, with 10 bases of the junction left unmatched. The CDR3 nucleotides are TGTGCCAGCAGCCAAGATCATGCGGGACAGGGGATGTCCGGGGAGCTGTTTTTT. Protein product: CASSQDHAGQGMSGELFF.

CDR3 residues: CASSLYREKGNQPQHF. The DNA for the CDR3 is TGTGCCAGCAGCTTGTACAGGGAAAAGGGCAATCAGCCCCAGCATTTT. The genes are TRBV5-6 and TRBJ1-5; D is possibly TRBD1 (6 bases). The CDR3 contains 16 residues. Germline V gene data show CDR1 as SGHDT and CDR2 as YYEEEE. V lost 1 base and J 2 bases, leaving 13 bases between the germline ends.

This chain connects TRBV18 to TRBJ1-5; TRBD1 aligns across 8 bases. Germline V gene data show CDR1 as KGHSH and CDR2 as LQKENI. The trim removed 3 bases at V and 4 bases at J, leaving 8 bases unmatched. The CDR3 extends over 16 amino acids. CDR3 sequence: CASSPQPGQDNQPQHF. In DNA, the CDR3 is TGTGCCAGCTCACCGCAACCGGGACAGGATAATCAGCCCCAGCATTTT.

This clone was picked up one time. CDR3 loop: CASSPSRQGMYEQYF. CDR3 nucleotide sequence: TGCGCCAGCAGCCCTAGTAGGCAGGGGATGTACGAGCAGTACTTC. This chain joins TRBV5-1 and TRBJ2-7; maybe TRBD1 (6 bases). Deletions cut 4 bases from V and 4 bases from J, with 18 bases between. This CDR3 is built from 15 residues. Germline V lookup: CDR1 SGHRS, CDR2 YFSETQ. The whole variable domain, remainder taken from reference TRBV5-1 and TRBJ2-7, is KAGVTQTPRYLIKTRGQQVTLSCSPISGHRSVSWYQQTPGQGLQFLFEYFSETQRNKGNFPGRFSGRQFSNSRSEMNVSTLELGDSALYLCASSPSRQGMYEQYFGPGTRLTVT.

As for this clone: Other DNA sequences within the sample encode an identical CDR3. The genes are TRBV27 and TRBJ2-7; D might be TRBD2 (5 bases). Trimming left V 2 bases short and J 2 bases short, with 13 bases between. This CDR3 contains 15 residues. Germline CDR1 MNHEY, CDR2 SMNVEV (reference sequence). As DNA, the CDR3 is TGTGCCAGCAGTTTAACCGGAGGACCAACCTACGAGCAGTACTTC. It specifies CASSLTGGPTYEQYF.

The chain has TRBV19 and TRBJ1-2, with D possibly matching TRBD1 (6 bases). V was clipped by 9 bases and J by 6 bases, with 11 bases between them. Per germline, CDR1 LNHDA and CDR2 SQIVND (reference sequence). The CDR3 has 11 amino acids. CDR3 in DNA: TGTGCCAGCCAACAGGGAGATGGCTACACCTTC. This encodes CASQQGDGYTF.

This chain uses TRBV28 with TRBJ2-3; 9 nucleotides agree with TRBD1. CDR3 length equals 15 residues. Germline CDR1 reads MDHEN; CDR2 reads SYDVKM. The V segment lost 2 bases and the J segment 5 bases; nucleotides outside the gene matches: 5. This chain's CDR3 is CASSLGTGGGDTQYF. In DNA form, the CDR3 reads TGTGCCAGCAGTTTAGGAACAGGGGGCGGAGATACGCAGTATTTT.

This clone was seen once. The chain uses TRBV4-3 and TRBJ1-4; 7 nucleotides line up with TRBD1. Germline CDR1 and CDR2: LGHNA and YSLEER. Trimming removed 0 bases from V and 7 bases from J; junction bases left unmatched: 5. CDR3 length: 15 amino acids. The CDR3 is CASSQEDRTAEKLFF. DNA for the CDR3: TGCGCCAGCAGCCAAGAGGACAGGACGGCTGAAAAACTGTTTTTT.

The chain carries TRBV10-2 and TRBJ2-7; 9 nucleotides line up with TRBD1. The V and J ends lost 10 bases and 6 bases, in that order; junction bases with no gene match: 7. The length of the CDR3 is 12 residues. Germline V CDR1 and CDR2: WSHSY, SAAADI. The CDR3 loop reads CATLGTGREQYF. For the CDR3, the DNA is TGCGCCACCCTGGGGACAGGGCGCGAGCAGTACTTC.

This chain joins TRBV7-9 and TRBJ1-4, with 7 bases lining up with TRBD1. The V gene end was trimmed by 6 bases and the J gene end by 3 bases; junction bases not matched to a gene: 4. Germline V gives CDR1 SEHNR, CDR2 FQNEAQ (reference sequence). The CDR3 length is 14 residues. As DNA, the CDR3 is TGTGCCAGCAGTTCTGGGACAGCTAATGAAAAACTGTTTTTT. It is translated as CASSSGTANEKLFF. The variable domain in full, completed from reference TRBV7-9 and TRBJ1-4, reads DTGVSQNPRHKITKRGQNVTFRCDPISEHNRLYWYRQTLGQGPEFLTYFQNEAQLEKSRLLSDRFSAERPKGSFSTLEIQRTEQGDSAMYLCASSSGTANEKLFFGSGTQLSVL.

This sequence joins TRBV7-9 and TRBJ2-7, with 7 bases fitting TRBD2. This CDR3 spans 15 amino acids. V shed 1 base and J 6 bases; nucleotides not matched to a gene: 9. Per germline, CDR1 SEHNR and CDR2 FQNEAQ (reference sequence). In nucleotides, the CDR3 is TGTGCCAGCAGCTTAGTGGGGACTAAGTCTGGCGAGCAGTACTTC. This translates into CASSLVGTKSGEQYF.

V usage is TRBV27 and J usage is TRBJ1-5, with TRBD1 identical over 7 bases. The V gene end was trimmed by 5 bases and the J gene end by 0 bases; junction bases not matched to a gene: 4. CDR1 MNHEY and CDR2 SMNVEV come from the germline V gene (reference sequence). This CDR3 contains 15 residues. The CDR3 is CASSMTGSSNQPQHF. In DNA, the CDR3 is TGTGCCAGCAGTATGACAGGGAGTAGCAATCAGCCCCAGCATTTT.

The rearrangement links TRBV14 to TRBJ2-3; the match to TRBD2 covers 8 bases. This CDR3 has 18 amino acids. With V trimmed by 6 bases and J by 2 bases, 16 bases remained unmatched. Germline CDR1 reads SGHDN; CDR2 reads FVKESK. In nucleotides, the CDR3 is TGTGCCAGCAGTGTTATGGGAGGACTAGCAGCAAACACAGATACGCAGTATTTT. It yields the protein CASSVMGGLAANTDTQYF.

V usage is TRBV6-5 and J usage is TRBJ2-7; D not resolved. This CDR3 comprises 12 residues. Trimming pared 0 bases from V and 7 bases from J, leaving 7 bases between. The germline V gene encodes CDR1 MNHEY and CDR2 SVGAGI. CDR3 residues: CASSYSNREQYF. CDR3 bases: TGTGCCAGCAGTTACTCGAATCGTGAGCAGTACTTC.

CDR3 protein: CASSQTSGNSYEQYF. The DNA for the CDR3 is TGCGCCAGCAGCCAGACTAGCGGGAACTCCTACGAGCAGTACTTC. V is TRBV4-1 and J is TRBJ2-7; 11 nucleotides agree with TRBD2. The V gene's germline CDR1 is MGHRA and CDR2 YSYEKL. Losses at the gene ends were 3 bases for V and 0 bases for J; bases not matched to a gene: 1. The CDR3 sequence is 15 residues long.

The J gene is TRBJ2-7, the V gene TRBV5-6; the D gene is possibly TRBD2 (5 bases). V was clipped by 0 bases and J by 2 bases, with 9 bases between them. The CDR3 runs to 14 residues. The V gene's germline CDR1 is SGHDT and CDR2 YYEEEE. The CDR3 region has the DNA TGTGCCAGCAGCTTGGGAGGGATCCCCTACGAGCAGTACTTC. Translated, it gives CASSLGGIPYEQYF.

The rearrangement links TRBV18 to TRBJ2-5; D call uncertain. Germline V gene sequence: CDR1 KGHSH, CDR2 LQKENI. This CDR3 region has 12 residues. Trimming pared 5 bases from V and 4 bases from J, leaving 8 bases between. The CDR3 here is CASSTAPETQYF. The CDR3 region has the DNA TGTGCCAGCTCAACCGCCCCAGAGACCCAGTACTTC.

This chain links TRBV29-1 with TRBJ2-7; 7 positions agree with TRBD2. This CDR3 is built from 13 residues. J gave up 2 bases and V 2 bases, and 3 bases lay outside the gene matches. Looked up from germline, CDR1 is SQVTM and CDR2 is ANQGSEA. The CDR3 region is CSVEIGLAYEQYF. CDR3 bases: TGCAGCGTTGAAATAGGACTAGCCTACGAGCAGTACTTC.

J is TRBJ2-1 and V is TRBV6-6; D remains ambiguous. CDR1 MNHNY and CDR2 SVGAGI come from the germline V gene (reference sequence). The V gene lost 2 bases and the J gene lost 6 bases, with 5 bases spanning the gap. The CDR3 spans 12 residues. CDR3 nucleotide sequence: TGTGCCAGCAGTTACGGGCCCAATGAGCAGTTCTTC. Residues: CASSYGPNEQFF.

V usage is TRBV10-1 and J usage is TRBJ2-3; D is unclear. Germline V lookup: CDR1 WNHNN, CDR2 SYGVQD (reference sequence). CDR3 size: 13 residues. V was trimmed by 7 bases and J by 4 bases, leaving 12 bases between them. The CDR3 region is CASTIRCPDTQYF. The CDR3, as DNA: TGCGCCAGCACCATTAGGTGTCCAGATACGCAGTATTTT.

This chain links TRBV7-6 with TRBJ2-7, with D possibly being TRBD1 or TRBD2 (5 bases each). The CDR3 has 14 residues. Germline values: CDR1 SGHVS, CDR2 FNYEAQ. V gave up 0 bases and J gave up 3 bases, with 9 bases separating them. The CDR3 DNA sequence: TGTGCCAGCAGCTTAGCGGGGGAAAGCTACGAGCAGTACTTC. Residues: CASSLAGESYEQYF.